The 30 T cell receptor beta chains presented below share a single source sample, sequenced in a study of blood T cell repertoires in COVID-19. TCRdb's copy holds only in-frame clones and misses some; the assay was immunoSEQ multiplex PCR. Seen here are 150,000 to 200,000 clones, approximately 90% observed once, and the top ten hold roughly 1.5%. The specimen sequenced was peripheral blood. These TCRs come from a woman aged 45-59 years with acute or convalescent COVID-19.

This rearrangement joins TRBV11-3 to TRBJ2-7, with TRBD1 as a possible D gene (6 bases). V lost 5 bases and J 5 bases, leaving 13 bases between the germline ends. Germline V CDR1 and CDR2: SGHNT, YENEEA. The CDR3 spans 13 residues. The CDR3 spells CASSGNRAHEQYF. The CDR3 DNA sequence: TGTGCCAGCAGCGGAAACAGGGCCCACGAGCAGTACTTC.

The V gene is TRBV27, the J gene TRBJ1-5, with 7 bases matching TRBD1. From germline, CDR1 is MNHEY and CDR2 SMNVEV (reference sequence). The J segment lost 0 bases and the V segment lost 3 bases, leaving 2 bases of the junction unmatched. The CDR3 is 15 amino acids. In DNA, the CDR3 is TGTGCCAGCAGTTTCACAGGGGATAGCAATCAGCCCCAGCATTTT. Protein product: CASSFTGDSNQPQHF.

The chain's CDR3 is CASIAGTPVGNSPLHF. The CDR3 coding sequence is TGTGCCAGCATCGCGGGGACGCCGGTGGGGAATTCACCCCTCCACTTT. The chain combines TRBV7-9 with TRBJ1-6, with a weak D call TRBD1 (5 bases). The CDR3 extends over 16 amino acids. Germline V lookup: CDR1 SEHNR, CDR2 FQNEAQ (reference sequence). The V end was cut by 7 bases, the J end by 7 bases, with 20 bases between. The full variable domain, in which reference TRBV7-9 and TRBJ1-6 provide the parts outside the CDR3, is DTGVSQNPRHKITKRGQNVTFRCDPISEHNRLYWYRQTLGQGPEFLTYFQNEAQLEKSRLLSDRFSAERPKGSFSTLEIQRTEQGDSAMYLCASIAGTPVGNSPLHFGNGTRLTVT.

V and J are TRBV12-5 and TRBJ1-2; 10 nucleotides align to TRBD1. The V segment lost 0 bases and the J segment 6 bases; nucleotides outside the gene matches: 7. This CDR3 spans 16 amino acids. Germline loops: CDR1 LGHNT, CDR2 FRNRAP. CDR3 sequence: CASGLVKKDRGDGYTF. CDR3 coding DNA: TGTGCTAGTGGTTTGGTAAAAAAGGACAGGGGGGATGGCTACACCTTC.

The rearrangement links TRBV27 to TRBJ1-3; possibly TRBD1 for D (6 bases). The CDR3 runs to 14 residues. CDR1 is MNHEY, CDR2 SMNVEV, per germline (reference sequence). V lost 2 bases to trimming and J lost 4 bases, with 9 bases between them. In DNA form, the CDR3 reads TGTGCCAGCAGTTTAGGGGGGGCCGGAAACACCATATATTTT. Translating gives CASSLGGAGNTIYF.

The V and J genes are TRBV12-3 or TRBV12-4 and TRBJ2-7; D gene uncertain. Trimming stripped 5 bases from V and 3 bases from J, with 5 bases between. This CDR3 comprises 11 residues. The CDR3 nucleotides read TGTGCCAGCAGTCTTATCTACGAGCAGTACTTC. This gives the protein CASSLIYEQYF.

This clone was detected ten times or more. V usage is TRBV6-6 and J usage is TRBJ1-4, with 10 bases that match TRBD1. Germline V gene lookup returns CDR1 MNHNY and CDR2 SVGAGI (reference sequence). The length of the CDR3 is 14 residues. Losses at the gene ends were 5 bases for V and 8 bases for J; bases not matched to a gene: 5. CDR3 in DNA: TGTGCCAGCAGTAGACAGGGGGCATGGGAAAAACTGTTTTTT. As protein: CASSRQGAWEKLFF.

The genes are TRBV11-2 and TRBJ2-7; TRBD2 agrees at 9 bases. Trimming at V came to 10 bases and at J to 4 bases, leaving 8 bases not matched to a gene. Germline CDR1 and CDR2: SGHAT and FQNNGV. The CDR3 has 13 residues. CDR3 amino acids: CATSAGGLYEQYF. The CDR3, as DNA: TGTGCCACCTCGGCGGGAGGGCTATACGAGCAGTACTTC.

The rearrangement joins TRBV15 to TRBJ1-2; a possible D gene is TRBD1 (6 bases). Trimming pared 2 bases from V and 6 bases from J, leaving 10 bases between. From germline, CDR1 is LNHNV and CDR2 YYDKDF (reference sequence). The CDR3 length is 13 residues. The CDR3 reads CATSRPRGDGYTF. DNA of the CDR3: TGTGCCACCAGCAGACCCAGGGGAGATGGCTACACCTTC.

The J gene is TRBJ1-1, the V gene TRBV30; 8 bases are shared with TRBD1. The CDR3 covers 14 residues. The V and J ends lost 2 bases and 4 bases, in that order; junction bases with no gene match: 6. Germline CDR1 GTSNPN, CDR2 SVGIG (reference sequence). DNA of the CDR3: TGTGCCTGGAGTTTGACAGGGGTAGGCACTGAAGCTTTCTTT. It yields the protein CAWSLTGVGTEAFF.

The chain has TRBV29-1 and TRBJ1-5; D is unresolved. Germline assignment: CDR1 SQVTM and CDR2 ANQGSEA. The CDR3 extends over 13 amino acids. Between the trimmed V and J ends, which lost 1 base and 3 bases, there was a span of 7 bases. The CDR3 reads CSVEVTHNQPQHF. The CDR3 bases are TGCAGCGTTGAAGTGACACACAATCAGCCCCAGCATTTT.

This chain connects TRBV27 to TRBJ1-5; 7 positions match TRBD1. After removal of 4 bases from V and 0 bases from J, the junction contained 18 bases not matched to a gene. Germline CDR1 and CDR2: MNHEY and SMNVEV (reference sequence). The CDR3 is 20 amino acids. The CDR3 region has the DNA TGTGCCAGCAGTTCCGGTTCCCCAGGACAGGCGAAGTATAGCAATCAGCCCCAGCATTTT. Translation: CASSSGSPGQAKYSNQPQHF.

The chain has TRBV28 and TRBJ2-1; tentatively, D is TRBD2 (6 bases). The germline V gene has CDR1 MDHEN and CDR2 SYDVKM. Between the trimmed V and J ends, which lost 6 bases and 6 bases, there was a span of 15 bases. CDR3 length: 14 amino acids. The chain's CDR3 is CASSSPMRGNEQFF. The CDR3 DNA is TGTGCCAGCAGCTCCCCAATGCGGGGCAATGAGCAGTTCTTC.

The chain carries TRBV10-2 and TRBJ1-5, with D hard to call. Germline V gene data show CDR1 as WSHSY and CDR2 as SAAADI. Trimming left V 0 bases short and J 0 bases short, with 12 bases between. This CDR3 contains 17 residues. The DNA of the CDR3 is TGCGCCAGCAGTGAGTCGTGGAGGAGGGATAGCAATCAGCCCCAGCATTTT. This gives the protein CASSESWRRDSNQPQHF.

The V gene is TRBV10-2, the J gene TRBJ1-3, with 7 bases that match TRBD1. CDR1 is WSHSY and CDR2 is SAAADI in the germline V gene. The CDR3 is made up of 14 amino acids. The J segment lost 2 bases and the V segment lost 6 bases, leaving 4 bases of the junction unmatched. This CDR3 is CASSGQAAGNTIYF. The CDR3 coding sequence is TGCGCCAGCAGCGGACAGGCGGCTGGAAACACCATATATTTT.

The J gene is TRBJ2-7, the V gene TRBV12-3 or TRBV12-4, with D hard to call. Trimming took 5 bases from V and 6 from J, leaving 8 bases between them. The CDR3 spans 11 residues. The CDR3 DNA is TGTGCCAGCAGTCCCGCCGGCGAGCAGTACTTC. It is translated as CASSPAGEQYF.

CDR3 in amino acids: CASSSPGQGAQPQHF. CDR3 nucleotide sequence: TGTGCCAGCAGTTCCCCGGGACAGGGGGCTCAGCCCCAGCATTTT. The V call is TRBV28, the J call TRBJ1-5; 12 positions match TRBD1. The V gene's germline CDR1 is MDHEN and CDR2 SYDVKM. The V gene end was trimmed by 4 bases and the J gene end by 6 bases; junction bases not matched to a gene: 4. This CDR3 region has 15 residues.

J is TRBJ2-3 and V is TRBV5-6; a possible D gene is TRBD1 (5 bases). Germline V lookup: CDR1 SGHDT, CDR2 YYEEEE. This CDR3 comprises 15 residues. Trimming shortened V by 0 bases and J by 3 bases, and 11 bases separated the two germline ends. The CDR3 loop reads CASSLGQAGTDTQYF. The CDR3 nucleotides are TGTGCCAGCAGCTTGGGCCAGGCAGGGACAGATACGCAGTATTTT.

V usage is TRBV4-1 and J usage is TRBJ2-7; 11 positions agree with TRBD1. The V and J ends lost 4 bases and 3 bases, in that order; junction bases with no gene match: 14. The CDR3 contains 18 residues. Looked up from germline, CDR1 is MGHRA and CDR2 is YSYEKL. The CDR3 protein is CASSLLAPGQGVFYEQYF. In nucleotides, the CDR3 is TGCGCCAGCAGCCTCCTAGCTCCGGGACAGGGGGTTTTCTACGAGCAGTACTTC.

V and J are TRBV7-2 and TRBJ1-2; 12 bases fit TRBD1. Germline CDR1 is SGHTA and CDR2 is FQGNSA. The CDR3 covers 15 residues. Germline trimming cut 5 bases from V and 7 bases from J; bases unmatched to any gene: 8. The CDR3 DNA follows: TGTGCCAGCAGCCCCCCGGGACAGGGGGCGCTTGGCTACACCTTC. Its translation is CASSPPGQGALGYTF.

The V and J genes are TRBV12-3 or TRBV12-4 and TRBJ1-1, with D tentatively TRBD1 (5 bases). The CDR3 length is 11 residues. Trimming left V 6 bases short and J 10 bases short, with 12 bases between. The CDR3 DNA reads as TGTGCCAGCAGCCCGGGACTGGTAGCTTTCTTT. It translates to CASSPGLVAFF.

Written as DNA, the CDR3 is TGTGCCAGCAGTCACGGACAGGGGTTGGTTTCCGGCTATGGCTACACCTTC. As protein: CASSHGQGLVSGYGYTF. V is TRBV6-6 and J is TRBJ1-2; 9 nucleotides match TRBD1. CDR1 MNHNY and CDR2 SVGAGI come from the germline V gene (reference sequence). J gave up 4 bases and V 5 bases, and 14 bases lay outside the gene matches. CDR3 length equals 17 residues.

In its sample, this clone was seen a few times. The chain employs TRBV28 and TRBJ1-5; unclear D gene. Trimming stripped 4 bases from V and 5 bases from J, with 21 bases between. This CDR3 region has 17 residues. Per the germline V gene, CDR1 is MDHEN and CDR2 is SYDVKM. The CDR3 sequence: CASSSPEGPGLDQPQHF. The DNA of the CDR3 is TGTGCCAGCAGTTCTCCGGAGGGCCCTGGGTTGGATCAGCCCCAGCATTTT.

V is TRBV30 and J is TRBJ1-6; D is undetermined. CDR1 GTSNPN and CDR2 SVGIG come from the germline V gene (reference sequence). The germline V and J ends were trimmed by 1 base and 4 bases, with 8 bases remaining between them. The CDR3 spans 14 residues. The CDR3: CAWSDGQYNSPLHF. The CDR3 DNA reads TGTGCCTGGAGTGATGGTCAGTATAATTCACCCCTCCACTTT.

This clone was detected only a few times. The chain recombines TRBV7-2 with TRBJ1-1; no reliable D call. Trimming took off 4 bases at V and 3 bases at J, with 9 bases between the two ends. The germline V gene has CDR1 SGHTA and CDR2 FQGNSA. This CDR3 has 13 amino acids. The DNA of the CDR3 is TGTGCCAGCAGCTCCTACGAGGACACTGAAGCTTTCTTT. Encoded protein: CASSSYEDTEAFF. Drawing the rest from reference TRBV7-2 and TRBJ1-1, the complete variable domain is GAGVSQSPSNKVTEKGKDVELRCDPISGHTALYWYRQSLGQGLEFLIYFQGNSAPDKSGLPSDRFSAERTGGSVSTLTIQRTQQEDSAVYLCASSSYEDTEAFFGQGTRLTVV.

In DNA form, the CDR3 reads TGTGCCAGCAGCGGAAGAGGGGATACGCAGTATTTT. It translates to CASSGRGDTQYF. The chain couples TRBV7-2 to TRBJ2-3, with D perhaps TRBD2 (5 bases). V lost 5 bases and J lost 6, with 9 bases in between. From germline, CDR1 is SGHTA and CDR2 FQGNSA. The CDR3 has 12 residues. Full variable domain (rest looked up from reference TRBV7-2 and TRBJ2-3): GAGVSQSPSNKVTEKGKDVELRCDPISGHTALYWYRQSLGQGLEFLIYFQGNSAPDKSGLPSDRFSAERTGGSVSTLTIQRTQQEDSAVYLCASSGRGDTQYFGPGTRLTVL.

The gene calls are TRBV4-1 and TRBJ2-1; 9 bases are a match to TRBD2. V gave up 0 bases and J gave up 4 bases; unmatched junction bases: 7. The CDR3 contains 17 residues. Germline V gene lookup returns CDR1 MGHRA and CDR2 YSYEKL. The DNA of the CDR3 is TGCGCCAGCAGCCAAGATAAAGGGACTAGCTTATACAATGAGCAGTTCTTC. Its protein product is CASSQDKGTSLYNEQFF.

The chain links TRBV7-8 to TRBJ1-5; D is undetermined. The CDR3 runs 16 residues. CDR1 and CDR2 (germline): SGHVS, FQNEAQ. The V end was cut by 1 base, the J end by 7 bases, with 17 bases between. The CDR3 DNA sequence: TGTGCCAGCAGCTTAGAGTGGACTCCGCGCCTCCAGCCCCAGCATTTT. It is translated as CASSLEWTPRLQPQHF.

The chain uses TRBV28 and TRBJ1-2; maybe TRBD1 (5 bases). Per the germline V gene, CDR1 is MDHEN and CDR2 is SYDVKM. The CDR3 is 14 amino acids. V lost 2 bases and J lost 6, with 13 bases in between. The CDR3 loop is CASSLMAGRHGYTF. Written as DNA, the CDR3 is TGTGCCAGCAGTTTAATGGCAGGGAGGCATGGCTACACCTTC.

This sequence joins TRBV30 and TRBJ1-6; D uncertain. Germline V gene sequence: CDR1 GTSNPN, CDR2 SVGIG (reference sequence). Trimming took off 8 bases at V and 7 bases at J, with 15 bases between the two ends. The CDR3 loop spans 13 amino acids. The CDR3 DNA reads TGTGCCCAAAGCGCCAGTTTCAATTCACCCCTCCACTTT. Translation gives CAQSASFNSPLHF. The full variable domain, rest sourced from reference TRBV30 and TRBJ1-6, is SQTIHQWPATLVQPVGSPLSLECTVEGTSNPNLYWYRQAAGRGLQLLFYSVGIGQISSEVPQNLSASRPQDRQFILSSKKLLLSDSGFYLCAQSASFNSPLHFGNGTRLTVT.